The present T cell receptor beta chain was sequenced within a study of blood T cell repertoires in COVID-19. Study background: Researchers got acute and convalescent COVID-19 samples from the United States, Italy and Spain.

Original processing notes: Using reference gene primer amplification, nucleated cell counts were estimated. Data came from immunoSEQ multiplex PCR; TCRdb stores just in-frame clones and leaves some out. V and J calls and clone size are copied from that table; D and trimming were computed from the DNA. Here the sample spans 90,000 to 100,000 clones, roughly 84% being singletons. Input material: peripheral blood. This TCR was sampled from a human donor in a cohort sampled during active COVID-19.

As DNA, the CDR3 is TGTGCCAGCAGCAGGGGGACAGGGAGAGAGACCCAGTACTTC. Its translation is CASSRGTGRETQYF. V is TRBV7-9 and J is TRBJ2-5; 9 bases map to TRBD1. The CDR3 is made up of 14 amino acids. V dropped 5 bases and J dropped 4; count of bases not matched to a gene: 5. In germline, CDR1 is SEHNR, CDR2 FQNEAQ (reference sequence).